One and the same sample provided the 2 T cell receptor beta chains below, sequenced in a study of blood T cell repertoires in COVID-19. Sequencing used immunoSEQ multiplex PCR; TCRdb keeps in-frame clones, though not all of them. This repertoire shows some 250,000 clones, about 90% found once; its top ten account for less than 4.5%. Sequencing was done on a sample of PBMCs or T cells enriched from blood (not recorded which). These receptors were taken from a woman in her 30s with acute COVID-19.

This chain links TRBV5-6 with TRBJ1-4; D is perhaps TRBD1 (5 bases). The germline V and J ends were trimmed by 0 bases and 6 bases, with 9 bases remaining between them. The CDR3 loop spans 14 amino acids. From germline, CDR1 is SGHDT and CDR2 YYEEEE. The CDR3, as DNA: TGTGCCAGCAGCTTGGGGCCCAGGGATGAAAAACTGTTTTTT. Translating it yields CASSLGPRDEKLFF.

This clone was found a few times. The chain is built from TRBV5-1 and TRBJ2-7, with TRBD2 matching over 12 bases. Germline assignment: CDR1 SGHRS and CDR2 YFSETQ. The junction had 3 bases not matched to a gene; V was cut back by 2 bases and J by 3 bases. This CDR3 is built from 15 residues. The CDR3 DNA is TGCGCCAGCAGCTTCTTGACTAGCGGGGGCTACGAGCAGTACTTC. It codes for CASSFLTSGGYEQYF. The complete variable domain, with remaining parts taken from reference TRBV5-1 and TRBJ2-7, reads KAGVTQTPRYLIKTRGQQVTLSCSPISGHRSVSWYQQTPGQGLQFLFEYFSETQRNKGNFPGRFSGRQFSNSRSEMNVSTLELGDSALYLCASSFLTSGGYEQYFGPGTRLTVT.